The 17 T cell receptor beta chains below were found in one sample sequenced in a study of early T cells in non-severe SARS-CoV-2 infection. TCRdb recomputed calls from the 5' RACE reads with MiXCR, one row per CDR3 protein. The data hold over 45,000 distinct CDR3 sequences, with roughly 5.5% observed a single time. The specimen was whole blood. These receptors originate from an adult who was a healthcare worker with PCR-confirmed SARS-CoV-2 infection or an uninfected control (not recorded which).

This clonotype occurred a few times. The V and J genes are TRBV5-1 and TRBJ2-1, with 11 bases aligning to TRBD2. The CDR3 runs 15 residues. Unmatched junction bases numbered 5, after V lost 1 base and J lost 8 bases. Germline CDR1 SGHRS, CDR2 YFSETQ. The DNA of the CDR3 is TGCGCCAGCAGCTTGATAGCGGGAGGGTTGGATGAGCAGTTCTTC. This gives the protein CASSLIAGGLDEQFF.

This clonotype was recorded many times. Here the CDR3 reads CAWSRRGGRNQPQHF. For the CDR3, the DNA is TGTGCCTGGAGTAGGCGGGGAGGGCGCAATCAGCCCCAGCATTTT. V is TRBV30 and J is TRBJ1-5; D remains ambiguous. Trimming stripped 2 bases from V and 2 bases from J, with 13 bases between. Germline-derived CDR1 and CDR2 are GTSNPN and SVGIG (reference sequence). This CDR3 has 15 residues. The full variable domain, in which reference TRBV30 and TRBJ1-5 provide the parts outside the CDR3, is SQTIHQWPATLVQPVGSPLSLECTVEGTSNPNLYWYRQAAGRGLQLLFYSVGIGQISSEVPQNLSASRPQDRQFILSSKKLLLSDSGFYLCAWSRRGGRNQPQHFGDGTRLSIL.

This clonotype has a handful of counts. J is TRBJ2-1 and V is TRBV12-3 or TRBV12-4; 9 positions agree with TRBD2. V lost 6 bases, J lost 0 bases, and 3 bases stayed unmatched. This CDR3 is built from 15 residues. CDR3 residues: CASSLSGGSYNEQFF. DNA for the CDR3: TGTGCCAGCAGCCTTAGCGGGGGCTCCTACAATGAGCAGTTCTTC.

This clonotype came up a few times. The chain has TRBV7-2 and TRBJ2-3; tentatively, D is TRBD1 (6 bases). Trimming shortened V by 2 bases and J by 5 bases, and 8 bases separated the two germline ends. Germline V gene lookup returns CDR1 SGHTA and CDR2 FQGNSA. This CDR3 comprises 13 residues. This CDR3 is CASSLQGLDTQYF. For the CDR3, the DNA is TGTGCCAGCAGCTTACAGGGGTTAGATACGCAGTATTTT.

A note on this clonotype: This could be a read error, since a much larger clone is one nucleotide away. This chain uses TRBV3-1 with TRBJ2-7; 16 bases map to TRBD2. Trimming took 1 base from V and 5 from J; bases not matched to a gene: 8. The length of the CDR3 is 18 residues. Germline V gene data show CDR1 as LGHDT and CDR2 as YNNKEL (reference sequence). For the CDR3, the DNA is TGTGCCAGCAGCCAAGCAGGGACTAGCGGGGGGGCCTTCAACGAGCAGTACTTC. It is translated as CASSQAGTSGGAFNEQYF.

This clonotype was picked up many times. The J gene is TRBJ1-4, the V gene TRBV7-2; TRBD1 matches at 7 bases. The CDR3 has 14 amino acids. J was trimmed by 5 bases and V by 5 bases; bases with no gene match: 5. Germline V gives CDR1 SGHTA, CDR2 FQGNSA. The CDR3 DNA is TGTGCCAGCAGCCCGACAGGGAGGAATGAAAAACTGTTTTTT. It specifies CASSPTGRNEKLFF.

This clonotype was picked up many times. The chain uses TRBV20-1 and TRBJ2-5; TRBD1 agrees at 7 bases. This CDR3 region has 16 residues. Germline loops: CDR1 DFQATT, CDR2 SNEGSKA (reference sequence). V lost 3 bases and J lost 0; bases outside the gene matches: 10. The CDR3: CSASPRRGQYQETQYF. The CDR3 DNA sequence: TGCAGTGCTAGCCCCCGCCGGGGACAGTACCAAGAGACCCAGTACTTC.

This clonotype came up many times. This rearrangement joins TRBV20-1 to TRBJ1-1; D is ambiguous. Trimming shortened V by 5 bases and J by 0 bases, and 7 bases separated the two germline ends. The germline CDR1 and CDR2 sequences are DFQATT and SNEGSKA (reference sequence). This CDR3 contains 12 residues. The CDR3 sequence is CSAQRLNTEAFF. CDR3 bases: TGCAGTGCTCAACGTTTGAACACTGAAGCTTTCTTT.

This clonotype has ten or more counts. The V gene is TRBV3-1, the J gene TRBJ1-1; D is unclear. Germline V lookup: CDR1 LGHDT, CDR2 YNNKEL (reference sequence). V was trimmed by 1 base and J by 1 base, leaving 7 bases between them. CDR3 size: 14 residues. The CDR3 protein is CASSQVAGNTEAFF. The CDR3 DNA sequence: TGTGCCAGCAGCCAAGTAGCGGGGAACACTGAAGCTTTCTTT. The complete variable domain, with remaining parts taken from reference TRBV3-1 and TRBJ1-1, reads DTAVSQTPKYLVTQMGNDKSIKCEQNLGHDTMYWYKQDSKKFLKIMFSYNNKELIINETVPNRFSPKSPDKAHLNLHINSLELGDSAVYFCASSQVAGNTEAFFGQGTRLTVV.

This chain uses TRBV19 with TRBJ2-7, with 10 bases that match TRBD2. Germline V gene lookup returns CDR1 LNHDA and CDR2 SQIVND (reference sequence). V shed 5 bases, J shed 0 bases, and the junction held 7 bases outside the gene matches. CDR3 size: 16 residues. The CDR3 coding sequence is TGTGCCAGTAGTCCAACTAGCGGGACCTTCTCCTACGAGCAGTACTTC. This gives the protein CASSPTSGTFSYEQYF.

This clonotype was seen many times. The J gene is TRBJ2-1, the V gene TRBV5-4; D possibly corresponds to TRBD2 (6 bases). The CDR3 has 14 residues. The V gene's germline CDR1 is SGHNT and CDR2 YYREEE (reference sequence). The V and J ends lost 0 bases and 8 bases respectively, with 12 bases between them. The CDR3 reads CASSLELWGDEQFF. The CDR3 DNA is TGTGCCAGCAGCTTGGAGCTTTGGGGGGATGAGCAGTTCTTC.

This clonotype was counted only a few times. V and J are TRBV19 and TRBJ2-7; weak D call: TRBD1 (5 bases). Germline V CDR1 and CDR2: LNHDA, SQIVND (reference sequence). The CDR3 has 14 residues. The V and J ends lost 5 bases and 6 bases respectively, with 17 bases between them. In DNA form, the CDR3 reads TGTGCCAGTAGTTCACAGGCCCTCGTAGGCGAGCAGTACTTC. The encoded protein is CASSSQALVGEQYF.

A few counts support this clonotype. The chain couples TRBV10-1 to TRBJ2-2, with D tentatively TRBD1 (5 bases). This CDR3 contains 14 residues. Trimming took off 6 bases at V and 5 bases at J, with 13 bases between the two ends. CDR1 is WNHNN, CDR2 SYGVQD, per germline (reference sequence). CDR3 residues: CASRDKGRTGELFF. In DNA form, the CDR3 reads TGCGCCAGCAGGGACAAGGGTAGAACCGGGGAGCTGTTTTTT.

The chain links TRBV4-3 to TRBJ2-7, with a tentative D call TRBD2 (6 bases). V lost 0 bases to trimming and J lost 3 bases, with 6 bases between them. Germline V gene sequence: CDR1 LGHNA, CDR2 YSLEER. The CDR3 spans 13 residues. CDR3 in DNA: TGCGCCAGCAGCCAAGACGGGGGCTACGAGCAGTACTTC. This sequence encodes CASSQDGGYEQYF.

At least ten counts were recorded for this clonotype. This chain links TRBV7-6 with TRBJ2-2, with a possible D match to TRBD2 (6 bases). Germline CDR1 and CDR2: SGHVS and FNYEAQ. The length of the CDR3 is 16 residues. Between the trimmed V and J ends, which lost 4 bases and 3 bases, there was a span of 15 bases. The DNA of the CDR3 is TGTGCCAGCAGCTGGGTCGGGGAGGACTACACCGGGGAGCTGTTTTTT. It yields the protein CASSWVGEDYTGELFF.

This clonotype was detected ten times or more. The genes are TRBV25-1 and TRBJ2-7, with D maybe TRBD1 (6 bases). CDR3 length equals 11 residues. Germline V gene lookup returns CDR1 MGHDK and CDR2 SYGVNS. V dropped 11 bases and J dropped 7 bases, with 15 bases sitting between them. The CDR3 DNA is TGTGCCTCTTTAGGGGGACGGGAGCAGTACTTC. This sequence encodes CASLGGREQYF.

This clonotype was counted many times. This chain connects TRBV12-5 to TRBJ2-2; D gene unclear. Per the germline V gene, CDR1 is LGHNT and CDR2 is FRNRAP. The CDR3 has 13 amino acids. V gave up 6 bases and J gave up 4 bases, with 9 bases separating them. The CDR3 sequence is CASGKRVTGELFF. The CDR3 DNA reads TGTGCTAGTGGAAAGAGAGTCACCGGGGAGCTGTTTTTT.